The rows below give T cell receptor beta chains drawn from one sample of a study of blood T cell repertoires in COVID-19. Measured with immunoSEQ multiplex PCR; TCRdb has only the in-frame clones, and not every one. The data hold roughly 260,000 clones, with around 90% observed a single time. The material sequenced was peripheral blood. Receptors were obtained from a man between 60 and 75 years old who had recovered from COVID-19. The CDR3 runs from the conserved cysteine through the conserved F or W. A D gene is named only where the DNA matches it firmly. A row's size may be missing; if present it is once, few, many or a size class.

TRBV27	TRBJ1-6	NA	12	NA	CASSLLSSPLHF	TGTGCCAGCAGTTTACTTAGCTCACCCCTCCACTTT
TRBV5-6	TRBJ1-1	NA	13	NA	CASSFRRYTEAFF	TGTGCCAGCAGCTTCCGCAGGTACACTGAAGCTTTCTTT
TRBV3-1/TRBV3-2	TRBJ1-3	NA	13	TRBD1	CASSQGGQGVVVF	TGTGCCAGCAGCCAAGGTGGACAGGGGGTAGTTGTTTTT
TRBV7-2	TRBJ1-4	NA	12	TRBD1	CASSYQGAKLFF	TGTGCCAGCAGCTACCAGGGGGCAAAACTGTTTTTT
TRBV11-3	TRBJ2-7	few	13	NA	CASSLAGVDEQYF	TGTGCCAGCAGCTTAGCAGGGGTCGACGAGCAGTACTTC
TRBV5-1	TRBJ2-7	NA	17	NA	CASSSDFFSKLSYEQYF	TGCGCCAGCAGCTCTGACTTTTTCTCCAAGCTTTCCTACGAGCAGTACTTC
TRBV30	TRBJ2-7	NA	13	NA	CAWSVIGDYEQYF	TGTGCCTGGAGTGTAATCGGGGACTACGAGCAGTACTTC
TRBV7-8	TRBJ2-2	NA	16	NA	CASEIQGFTNTGELFF	TGTGCCAGCGAAATTCAGGGGTTTACGAACACCGGGGAGCTGTTTTTT
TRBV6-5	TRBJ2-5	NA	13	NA	CASSYNYQETQYF	TGTGCCAGCAGTTACAACTACCAAGAGACCCAGTACTTC
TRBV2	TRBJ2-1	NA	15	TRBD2	CASLRGGPDYNEQFF	TGTGCCAGCTTGCGGGGGGGCCCCGATTACAATGAGCAGTTCTTC
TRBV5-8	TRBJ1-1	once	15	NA	CASSFRGARGTEAFF	TGTGCCAGCAGCTTTCGGGGGGCGAGGGGCACTGAAGCTTTCTTT
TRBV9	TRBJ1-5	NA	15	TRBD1	CASSVGTGGAQPQHF	TGTGCCAGCAGCGTAGGAACAGGGGGGGCTCAGCCCCAGCATTTT
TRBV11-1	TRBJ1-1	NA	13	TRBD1	CASTQGVRTEAFF	TGTGCCAGCACTCAGGGGGTCCGGACTGAAGCTTTCTTT
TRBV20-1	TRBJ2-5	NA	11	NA	CSASLLETQYF	TGCAGTGCTTCCTTGTTGGAGACCCAGTACTTC
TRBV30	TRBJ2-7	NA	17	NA	CACLRITVPDHSYEQYF	TGTGCCTGCCTTCGAATTACAGTCCCTGATCACTCCTACGAGCAGTACTTC
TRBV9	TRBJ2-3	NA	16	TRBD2	CASSVVAGGWSDTQYF	TGTGCCAGCAGCGTAGTAGCGGGGGGCTGGTCAGATACGCAGTATTTT
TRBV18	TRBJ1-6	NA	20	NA	CASSPTPPTGPSSYNSPLHF	TGTGCCAGCTCACCAACCCCCCCGACGGGTCCTAGCTCCTATAATTCACCCCTCCACTTT
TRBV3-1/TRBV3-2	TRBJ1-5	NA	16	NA	CASSQGTDLSNQPQHF	TGTGCCAGCAGCCAAGGGACAGACCTTAGCAATCAGCCCCAGCATTTT
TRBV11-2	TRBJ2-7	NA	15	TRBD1	CASSFEGQSSYEQYF	TGTGCCAGCAGCTTCGAGGGACAGTCCTCCTACGAGCAGTACTTC
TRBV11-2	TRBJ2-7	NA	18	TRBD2	CASSLDSRVSGASYEQYF	TGTGCCAGCAGCTTAGATTCTAGGGTGAGCGGGGCCTCCTACGAGCAGTACTTC
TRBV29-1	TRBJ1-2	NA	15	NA	CSVDPVGGNRHGYTF	TGCAGCGTTGACCCTGTGGGGGGAAATCGGCATGGCTACACCTTC
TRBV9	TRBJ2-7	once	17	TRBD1	CASSVSISGTAPTQQYF	TGTGCCAGCAGCGTAAGTATTTCGGGGACAGCACCTACTCAGCAGTACTTC
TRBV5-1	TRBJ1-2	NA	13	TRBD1	CASSPDRVYGYTF	TGCGCCAGCAGCCCGGACAGGGTTTATGGCTACACCTTC
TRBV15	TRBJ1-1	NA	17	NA	CATSRDAGVGLNTEAFF	TGTGCCACCAGCAGAGATGCCGGGGTTGGGCTGAACACTGAAGCTTTCTTT
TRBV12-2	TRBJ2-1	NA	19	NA	CASRLAGGTGAQADNEQFF	TGTGCAAGTCGCTTAGCTGGGGGGACAGGGGCTCAGGCGGACAATGAGCAGTTCTTC
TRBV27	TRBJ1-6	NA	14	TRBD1	CATRTGGINSPLHF	TGTGCCACCAGAACAGGGGGCATTAATTCACCCCTCCACTTT
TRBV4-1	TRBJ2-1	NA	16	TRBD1	CASSQEGQGKDNEQFF	TGCGCCAGCAGCCAAGAGGGACAGGGGAAGGACAATGAGCAGTTCTTC
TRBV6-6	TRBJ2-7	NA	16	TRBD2	CASSYKASGASYEQYF	TGTGCCAGCAGTTACAAGGCTAGCGGGGCATCCTACGAGCAGTACTTC
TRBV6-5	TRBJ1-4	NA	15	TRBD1	CASSYSGTGNEKLFF	TGTGCCAGCAGTTACTCGGGGACAGGGAATGAAAAACTGTTTTTT
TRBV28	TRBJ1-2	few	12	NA	CASTQTAYGYTF	TGTGCCAGCACACAGACAGCATATGGCTACACCTTC
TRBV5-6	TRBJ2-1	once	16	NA	CASSRHPNRVPNEQFF	TGTGCCAGCAGCCGTCACCCCAACAGGGTTCCCAATGAGCAGTTCTTC
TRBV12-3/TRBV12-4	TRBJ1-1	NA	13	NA	CASRFQGWTEAFF	TGTGCCAGCAGATTCCAGGGATGGACTGAAGCTTTCTTT
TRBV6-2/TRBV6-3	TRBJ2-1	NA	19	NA	CASSYSRDSPGLAYNEQFF	TGTGCCAGCAGTTACTCGAGGGACAGCCCGGGACTAGCCTACAATGAGCAGTTCTTC
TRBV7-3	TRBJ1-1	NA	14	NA	CASSRTDANTEAFF	TGTGCCAGCAGCCGGACAGACGCGAACACTGAAGCTTTCTTT
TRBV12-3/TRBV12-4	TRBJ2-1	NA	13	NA	CASRAGLPNEQFF	TGTGCCAGCAGAGCAGGCCTGCCCAATGAGCAGTTCTTC
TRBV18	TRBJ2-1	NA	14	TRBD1	CASSQGQGSNEQFF	TGTGCCAGCTCACAGGGACAGGGAAGCAATGAGCAGTTCTTC
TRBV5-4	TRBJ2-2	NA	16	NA	CASSGRGHMNTGELFF	TGTGCCAGCAGCGGCCGGGGACACATGAACACCGGGGAGCTGTTTTTT
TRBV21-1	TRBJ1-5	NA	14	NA	CASSSRVLNQPQHF	TGTGCCAGCAGCAGCCGGGTCCTAAATCAGCCCCAGCATTTT
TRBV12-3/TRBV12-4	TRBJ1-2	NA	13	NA	CASSLSGGYGYTF	TGTGCCAGCAGTTTATCGGGAGGCTATGGCTACACCTTC
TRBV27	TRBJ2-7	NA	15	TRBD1	CASSLGQFRSYEQYF	TGTGCCAGCAGTTTGGGACAGTTCCGCTCCTACGAGCAGTACTTC
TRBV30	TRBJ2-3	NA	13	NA	CAWNPRVGDTQYF	TGTGCCTGGAACCCCAGGGTAGGAGATACGCAGTATTTT
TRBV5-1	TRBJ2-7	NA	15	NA	CASSPIIGSAYEQYF	TGCGCCAGCAGCCCGATAATCGGGAGTGCCTACGAGCAGTACTTC